This T cell receptor beta chain was recovered during a study of blood T cell repertoires in COVID-19. V was trimmed by 3 bases and J by 4 bases, leaving 7 bases between them. Germline-derived CDR1 and CDR2 are MGHRA and YSYEKL. The CDR3 loop spans 13 amino acids. Original processing methods: Estimated nucleated cell counts came from reference gene primer amplification. TCRdb keeps only in-frame clones here, not all; method: immunoSEQ multiplex PCR. Clone size and the V and J calls come from that table; the DNA yielded D and trimming. This table has 250,000 to 300,000 clones, 85% to 90% appearing once.

This sequence was found in a man aged 18 to 29 who had recovered from COVID-19. Material: PBMCs or T cells enriched from blood (not recorded which). The V gene is TRBV4-1, the J gene TRBJ1-3; D is unclear. For the CDR3, the DNA is TGCGCCAGCAGCCAGAGACAAGGAAACACCATATATTTT. Residues: CASSQRQGNTIYF.